Listed below are T cell receptor beta chains from one sample, sequenced in a study of T cell responses to AZD1222 COVID-19 vaccine. TCRdb keeps only in-frame clones here, not all; method: immunoSEQ multiplex PCR. The top ten clones hold 2.5% to 4% of a sample with 120,000 or so clones, over 75% of them seen once. Sequenced material: peripheral blood, taken on day 0 of AZD1222 vaccination. These TCRs come from an adult in good health. CDR3s include the opening cysteine and the closing phenylalanine or tryptophan. The D gene is left open where the match is weak. The listing skips clone size in some rows; elsewhere it reads once, few, many or a size class.

v_call: TRBV4-3; d_call: -; j_call: TRBJ2-5; clone_size: -; cdr3_aa: CASSQRAWGMGQETQYF; cdr3_nt: TGCGCCAGCAGCCAAAGAGCGTGGGGGATGGGCCAAGAGACCCAGTACTTC
v_call: TRBV5-1; d_call: TRBD1; j_call: TRBJ1-2; clone_size: -; cdr3_aa: CASSFGTGGDGYTF; cdr3_nt: TGCGCCAGCAGCTTTGGGACAGGGGGAGATGGCTACACCTTC
v_call: TRBV7-8; d_call: -; j_call: TRBJ1-3; clone_size: -; cdr3_aa: CASSLVADIGNTIYF; cdr3_nt: TGTGCCAGCAGCTTAGTCGCAGACATTGGAAACACCATATATTTT
v_call: TRBV27; d_call: -; j_call: TRBJ1-1; clone_size: -; cdr3_aa: CASSFLPKGEAFF; cdr3_nt: TGTGCCAGCAGTTTTCTCCCTAAGGGTGAAGCTTTCTTT
v_call: TRBV27; d_call: -; j_call: TRBJ1-1; clone_size: -; cdr3_aa: CASSPKVNTEAFF; cdr3_nt: TGTGCCAGCAGTCCCAAGGTGAACACTGAAGCTTTCTTT
v_call: TRBV7-9; d_call: TRBD2; j_call: TRBJ2-5; clone_size: -; cdr3_aa: CASSYPGGTSGGPQYF; cdr3_nt: TGTGCCAGCAGCTACCCGGGGGGGACTAGCGGGGGTCCCCAGTACTTC
v_call: TRBV5-1; d_call: -; j_call: TRBJ1-2; clone_size: -; cdr3_aa: CASSLDIGAQALKTF; cdr3_nt: TGCGCCAGCAGCTTGGACATTGGGGCACAGGCCCTTAAAACCTTC
v_call: TRBV19; d_call: -; j_call: TRBJ1-2; clone_size: -; cdr3_aa: CASRSPTHGYTF; cdr3_nt: TGTGCCAGCAGGAGTCCGACGCATGGCTACACCTTC
v_call: TRBV11-2; d_call: -; j_call: TRBJ1-1; clone_size: -; cdr3_aa: CASSLHGPNTEAFF; cdr3_nt: TGTGCCAGCAGCTTACATGGACCGAACACTGAAGCTTTCTTT
v_call: TRBV6-5; d_call: -; j_call: TRBJ1-1; clone_size: -; cdr3_aa: CASSYAGTNTEAFF; cdr3_nt: TGTGCCAGCAGTTACGCAGGAACGAACACTGAAGCTTTCTTT
v_call: TRBV2; d_call: -; j_call: TRBJ2-3; clone_size: -; cdr3_aa: CASSVYFTQYF; cdr3_nt: TGTGCCAGCAGTGTGTACTTTACGCAGTATTTT
v_call: TRBV6-2/TRBV6-3; d_call: TRBD1; j_call: TRBJ1-5; clone_size: -; cdr3_aa: CASSYSKAGGGQPQHF; cdr3_nt: TGTGCCAGCAGTTACTCGAAGGCAGGGGGCGGTCAGCCCCAGCATTTT
v_call: TRBV27; d_call: TRBD2; j_call: TRBJ2-3; clone_size: -; cdr3_aa: CASSLLSGRSTDTQYF; cdr3_nt: TGTGCCAGCAGTTTATTAAGCGGGAGGTCCACAGATACGCAGTATTTT
v_call: TRBV7-6; d_call: -; j_call: TRBJ2-5; clone_size: -; cdr3_aa: CASSQILGGPETQYF; cdr3_nt: TGTGCCAGCAGCCAAATTTTGGGGGGACCCGAGACCCAGTACTTC
v_call: TRBV5-1; d_call: -; j_call: TRBJ2-7; clone_size: -; cdr3_aa: CASSLSPLDPYEQYF; cdr3_nt: TGCGCCAGCAGCTTGAGTCCATTGGACCCCTACGAGCAGTACTTC
v_call: TRBV4-2; d_call: -; j_call: TRBJ1-3; clone_size: -; cdr3_aa: CASSQDLLSGNTIYF; cdr3_nt: TGTGCCAGCAGCCAAGATCTACTGTCTGGAAACACCATATATTTT
v_call: TRBV5-6; d_call: TRBD1; j_call: TRBJ1-2; clone_size: -; cdr3_aa: CASSFSRQGALGYTF; cdr3_nt: TGTGCCAGCAGCTTTTCTCGGCAGGGGGCTTTGGGCTACACCTTC
v_call: TRBV20-1; d_call: -; j_call: TRBJ1-3; clone_size: -; cdr3_aa: CSAWGNTIYF; cdr3_nt: TGCAGTGCTTGGGGGAACACCATATATTTT
v_call: TRBV20-1; d_call: -; j_call: TRBJ2-7; clone_size: few; cdr3_aa: CSAPAHYEQYF; cdr3_nt: TGCAGTGCCCCAGCGCACTACGAGCAGTACTTC
v_call: TRBV25-1; d_call: -; j_call: TRBJ1-1; clone_size: -; cdr3_aa: CASSRGGYTEAFF; cdr3_nt: TGTGCCAGCAGTCGCGGAGGGTACACTGAAGCTTTCTTT
v_call: TRBV3-1/TRBV3-2; d_call: TRBD1; j_call: TRBJ2-7; clone_size: -; cdr3_aa: CASSQDPGQGAYEQYF; cdr3_nt: TGTGCCAGCAGCCAAGATCCGGGCCAGGGGGCCTACGAGCAGTACTTC
v_call: TRBV5-1; d_call: TRBD2; j_call: TRBJ2-7; clone_size: -; cdr3_aa: CASSFGLAGGMDEQYF; cdr3_nt: TGCGCCAGCAGCTTCGGACTAGCGGGAGGCATGGACGAGCAGTACTTC
v_call: TRBV10-3; d_call: TRBD2; j_call: TRBJ2-7; clone_size: -; cdr3_aa: CAISGLAGGDEQYF; cdr3_nt: TGTGCCATCAGTGGACTAGCGGGAGGAGACGAGCAGTACTTC
v_call: TRBV19; d_call: TRBD1; j_call: TRBJ1-5; clone_size: -; cdr3_aa: CASSISGQGGQPQHF; cdr3_nt: TGTGCCAGTAGTATATCCGGACAGGGAGGTCAGCCCCAGCATTTT
v_call: TRBV29-1; d_call: -; j_call: TRBJ1-1; clone_size: -; cdr3_aa: CSVEAGGSSEAFF; cdr3_nt: TGCAGCGTTGAAGCGGGAGGGAGCTCGGAAGCTTTCTTT
v_call: TRBV6-1; d_call: -; j_call: TRBJ2-3; clone_size: -; cdr3_aa: CASSEQRSSSTDTQYF; cdr3_nt: TGTGCCAGCAGTGAACAAAGGTCGTCTAGCACAGATACGCAGTATTTT
v_call: TRBV6-5; d_call: -; j_call: TRBJ1-5; clone_size: -; cdr3_aa: CASSVTGGYDQPQHF; cdr3_nt: TGTGCCAGCAGCGTTACGGGAGGGTATGATCAGCCCCAGCATTTT
v_call: TRBV30; d_call: -; j_call: TRBJ1-3; clone_size: -; cdr3_aa: CAWSASGTVSGNTIYF; cdr3_nt: TGTGCCTGGAGTGCCTCCGGGACCGTCAGTGGAAACACCATATATTTT
v_call: TRBV5-1; d_call: TRBD1; j_call: TRBJ1-1; clone_size: -; cdr3_aa: CASRQGADTEAFF; cdr3_nt: TGCGCCAGCAGACAGGGGGCTGACACTGAAGCTTTCTTT
v_call: TRBV28; d_call: TRBD1; j_call: TRBJ1-2; clone_size: -; cdr3_aa: CASRQPGQGLSGYTF; cdr3_nt: TGTGCCAGCAGACAGCCGGGACAGGGGTTATCTGGCTACACCTTC
v_call: TRBV10-1; d_call: -; j_call: TRBJ1-1; clone_size: -; cdr3_aa: CASRERAINTEAFF; cdr3_nt: TGCGCCAGCAGGGAAAGGGCCATTAACACTGAAGCTTTCTTT
v_call: TRBV4-3; d_call: TRBD2; j_call: TRBJ2-1; clone_size: -; cdr3_aa: CASSQDSWTRVHEQFF; cdr3_nt: TGCGCCAGCAGCCAAGATTCCTGGACTAGAGTGCATGAGCAGTTCTTC
v_call: TRBV7-2; d_call: -; j_call: TRBJ1-5; clone_size: -; cdr3_aa: CASSFRQDSNQPQHF; cdr3_nt: TGTGCCAGCAGCTTTAGACAGGATAGCAATCAGCCCCAGCATTTT
v_call: TRBV7-8; d_call: -; j_call: TRBJ2-5; clone_size: -; cdr3_aa: CASSFGIAQETQYF; cdr3_nt: TGTGCCAGCAGCTTCGGGATAGCCCAAGAGACCCAGTACTTC
v_call: TRBV28; d_call: -; j_call: TRBJ1-2; clone_size: -; cdr3_aa: CASTRGVGVGDYGYTF; cdr3_nt: TGTGCCAGCACCCGAGGCGTGGGGGTGGGTGACTATGGCTACACCTTC
v_call: TRBV9; d_call: -; j_call: TRBJ2-6; clone_size: -; cdr3_aa: CASSVERGVLAGANVLTF; cdr3_nt: TGTGCCAGCAGCGTAGAAAGGGGGGTCCTGGCTGGGGCCAACGTCCTGACTTTC
v_call: TRBV10-3; d_call: -; j_call: TRBJ2-3; clone_size: -; cdr3_aa: CAIRGPVGTDTQYF; cdr3_nt: TGTGCCATCAGGGGACCAGTGGGCACAGATACGCAGTATTTT
v_call: TRBV6-5; d_call: TRBD2; j_call: TRBJ2-7; clone_size: -; cdr3_aa: CASSSAEREWYEQYF; cdr3_nt: TGTGCCAGCAGTTCCGCCGAGCGGGAGTGGTACGAGCAGTACTTC
v_call: TRBV9; d_call: -; j_call: TRBJ2-3; clone_size: -; cdr3_aa: CASSVERRGRVDTQYF; cdr3_nt: TGTGCCAGCAGCGTAGAGCGGCGTGGCCGGGTGGATACGCAGTATTTT
v_call: TRBV7-8; d_call: -; j_call: TRBJ1-3; clone_size: -; cdr3_aa: CASSLDPAIRGGNTIYF; cdr3_nt: TGTGCCAGCAGCTTAGATCCAGCGATACGAGGTGGAAACACCATATATTTT
v_call: TRBV4-3; d_call: -; j_call: TRBJ1-6; clone_size: -; cdr3_aa: CASSQGLRGNSPLHF; cdr3_nt: TGCGCCAGCAGCCAAGGGTTGCGAGGGAATTCACCCCTCCACTTT
v_call: TRBV6-2/TRBV6-3; d_call: TRBD1; j_call: TRBJ2-3; clone_size: -; cdr3_aa: CASSSPHGTASGDTQYF; cdr3_nt: TGTGCCAGCAGCTCCCCCCACGGGACAGCCTCTGGCGATACGCAGTATTTT
v_call: TRBV6-1; d_call: TRBD2; j_call: TRBJ2-3; clone_size: -; cdr3_aa: CASSEAASGGAGTQYF; cdr3_nt: TGTGCCAGCAGTGAAGCGGCGAGCGGGGGGGCGGGTACGCAGTATTTT